This TCR beta chain appears in the sequencing data of a study of cytomegalovirus exposure and HLA in healthy donors (dated by TCRdb to 2016 to 2017). Some background on the complete study: The 500 to 800 repertoires of the first cohort and the 110 or so validation repertoires were produced on the same platform, according to a later analysis. The study aimed to test whether signatures of past pathogen exposure could be identified by cataloging public T cell receptors. Along with the roughly 670-subject first cohort, a separate validation cohort of over a hundred different subjects was used. The study combined high-throughput TCR immunosequencing, statistical association of individual TCRs with disease status, and machine learning to predict cytomegalovirus infection status.

The study at large found these results: All 120 or so repertoires were used to score co-occurrence in the validation cohort in a later analysis, because that analysis had no HLA typing for the cohort. The authors suggested that the approach could potentially be generalized to other disease states and immunological phenotypes. Most TCR sequences were observed very rarely across donors, whereas some public TCRs were present in many individuals. In vitro tests confirmed that a few of the cytomegalovirus-associated TCR beta chains recognize cytomegalovirus antigens. Subsequent analysis determined that TCRs grouped into clusters in the first cohort also showed a tendency toward co-occurrence across the 120 or so validation repertoires, and roughly 94% of cluster scores exceeded 0. A total of fewer than 200 TCR beta chains were listed by the study as associated with cytomegalovirus. The classifier was reported to diagnose cytomegalovirus status with high specificity and sensitivity in both the original and validation cohorts.

A remark on this clone: The antigen it binds to is not known. No much larger clonotype is one base removed from it; base qualities were not supplied.

The method was the immunoSEQ multiplex PCR assay. On the study's bioinformatics: To diagnose cytomegalovirus status from the catalog of TCR beta chain sequences, a statistical classification framework was built. TCRdb obtained this table from immuneACCESS and retained in-frame rearrangements with V and J assigned. These tables miss some clones; where compared with another copy, unresolved V genes account for less than half of the shortfall, and the remainder is unexplained. V, J and clone size are those of that table, while D and trimming were read from the DNA. This sample comprises under 100,000 clones, roughly 94% of them detected only once. Nearly 0.7% of the sample belongs to the ten largest clones. Separate from the approximately 670-subject first cohort, the validation cohort of 120 subjects was the group to which the donors belonged. This sequence originates from a woman younger than 30 in good health and CMV-seronegative. The sequenced sample consisted of PBMCs.

The CDR3 has the sequence CASSPQRSSYEQYF. The sequenced DNA is TGTGCCAGCTCACCCCAGCGGAGCTCCTACGAGCAGTACTTC. Recombination joined TRBV18 with TRBJ2-7, with a tentative D gene TRBD2 over 5 matching bases. V is reduced by 3 bases and J by 0 bases, leaving a spacing of 9 bases between them. Inclusive of the bounding cysteine and phenylalanine, the CDR3 is 14 residues long. Only CDR3 DNA remains: 42 bases, in frame from the first base. Taken from the germline V gene, the CDR1 and CDR2 loops are KGHSH and LQKENI.